This entry lists 25 T cell receptor beta chains sequenced from one sample in a study of T cells in Graves' hyperthyroidism and ophthalmopathy. Amplification of TCR beta CDR3 regions used RNA as the template. HTBI primers were the set used in a first-round RT-PCR of the TCR CDR3. TCRdb re-called the multiplex PCR reads through MiXCR, storing one row per CDR3 protein. The sample contains approximately 700,000 distinct CDR3 sequences, about a sixth of which appear only once. The sequencing input was blood. These receptors originate from a man younger than 30 with Graves' hyperthyroidism.

This clonotype was counted between two and nine times. The chain joins TRBV2 to TRBJ2-2; perhaps D is TRBD1 or TRBD2 (6 bases each). V was shortened by 6 bases and J by 6 bases, with 11 bases between the two germline ends. This CDR3 is 13 amino acids long. Per germline, CDR1 SNHLY and CDR2 FYNNEI. CDR3 sequence: CASRNREAGELFF. The DNA for the CDR3 is TGTGCCAGCAGAAACAGGGAGGCCGGGGAGCTGTTTTTT.

This clonotype was counted many times. The genes are TRBV15 and TRBJ1-1, with no clear D. The V end lost 0 bases, the J end lost 1 base, and 6 bases lay between the germline ends. Per the germline V gene, CDR1 is LNHNV and CDR2 is YYDKDF (reference sequence). CDR3 length: 14 amino acids. The CDR3 loop is CATSRDDSNTEAFF. The CDR3 DNA reads TGTGCCACCAGCAGAGATGATTCGAACACTGAAGCTTTCTTT.

This clonotype has only a few counts. This chain uses TRBV7-9 with TRBJ2-7; the match to TRBD1 covers 8 bases. This CDR3 region has 19 residues. Germline lookup yields CDR1 SEHNR and CDR2 FQNEAQ (reference sequence). V was pared by 6 bases and J by 2 bases, with 21 bases of the junction left unmatched. This CDR3 reads CASSPTAAARGLFPYEQYF. DNA for the CDR3: TGTGCCAGCAGTCCGACCGCAGCCGCCAGGGGGCTCTTTCCCTACGAGCAGTACTTC.

The V call is TRBV12-5, the J call TRBJ2-1, with TRBD1 identical over 10 bases. Trimming at V came to 6 bases and at J to 6 bases, leaving 5 bases not matched to a gene. CDR3 length: 14 residues. In germline, CDR1 is LGHNT, CDR2 FRNRAP. CDR3 coding DNA: TGTGCTAGTGGCGCCTGGGACAGGGGCAATGAGCAGTTCTTC. It encodes CASGAWDRGNEQFF.

This clonotype appeared a few times. The chain joins TRBV3-1 to TRBJ1-1; no reliable D call. The CDR3 length is 13 residues. The V end lost 4 bases, the J end lost 10 bases, and 16 bases lay between the germline ends. Germline values: CDR1 LGHDT, CDR2 YNNKEL (reference sequence). DNA of the CDR3: TGTGCCAGCAGCCCCGGCCATAGAGTAGGAGCTTTCTTT. Protein sequence: CASSPGHRVGAFF.

This clonotype has ten or more counts. The V call is TRBV2, the J call TRBJ1-4; TRBD1 matches 7 bases. Germline V CDR1 and CDR2: SNHLY, FYNNEI. The CDR3 has 14 amino acids. V dropped 6 bases and J dropped 4; count of bases not matched to a gene: 5. The CDR3 is CASSPGQYNEKLFF. CDR3 coding DNA: TGTGCCAGCAGCCCGGGACAGTATAATGAAAAACTGTTTTTT.

This clonotype was seen more than once but under ten times. V and J are TRBV7-2 and TRBJ2-2, with TRBD2 matching 7 bases. Germline lookup yields CDR1 SGHTA and CDR2 FQGNSA. The CDR3 extends over 14 amino acids. The ends lost 3 bases at V and 7 bases at J; junction bases unmatched: 5. CDR3 protein: CASSLREWSGELFF. For the CDR3, the DNA is TGTGCCAGCAGCTTGCGGGAGTGGAGCGGGGAGCTGTTTTTT.

J is TRBJ2-1 and V is TRBV20-1, with D possibly matching TRBD2 (5 bases). The CDR3 is 17 amino acids. Germline lookup yields CDR1 DFQATT and CDR2 SNEGSKA (reference sequence). Trimming shortened V by 1 base and J by 8 bases, and 24 bases separated the two germline ends. The CDR3 spells CSARARMSGPHPDEQFF. The CDR3 DNA reads TGCAGTGCTAGAGCTCGGATGAGCGGTCCCCATCCGGATGAGCAGTTCTTC.

This clonotype was recorded a few times. This sequence joins TRBV15 and TRBJ2-2, with 8 bases aligning to TRBD2. In germline, CDR1 is LNHNV, CDR2 YYDKDF (reference sequence). This CDR3 is built from 14 residues. Trimming at V came to 4 bases and at J to 4 bases, leaving 2 bases not matched to a gene. CDR3: CATSTRGGTGELFF. The CDR3 DNA sequence: TGTGCCACCAGCACCCGGGGGGGCACCGGGGAGCTGTTTTTT.

There are a few counts of this clonotype. The chain carries TRBV6-2 or TRBV6-3 and TRBJ2-2, with D hard to call. The V end was cut by 6 bases, the J end by 4 bases, with 12 bases between. The germline gives CDR1 MNHEY, CDR2 SVGEGT. CDR3 length: 14 residues. CDR3 sequence: CASRTKIATGELFF. The DNA of the CDR3 is TGTGCCAGCAGGACCAAAATCGCCACCGGGGAGCTGTTTTTT.

V is TRBV3-1 and J is TRBJ2-6; possibly TRBD1 for D (6 bases). The germline V and J ends were trimmed by 0 bases and 2 bases, with 17 bases remaining between them. Germline V lookup: CDR1 LGHDT, CDR2 YNNKEL (reference sequence). This CDR3 has 19 amino acids. The CDR3 loop reads CASSQELYRALAGANVLTF. The CDR3 region has the DNA TGTGCCAGCAGCCAAGAATTATACAGGGCTCTGGCTGGGGCCAACGTCCTGACTTTC.

This clonotype has at least ten counts. The rearrangement uses TRBV5-1 and TRBJ2-7; unclear D gene. Per the germline V gene, CDR1 is SGHRS and CDR2 is YFSETQ. This CDR3 region has 13 residues. Trimming removed 0 bases at V and 3 bases at J, with 7 bases between. DNA of the CDR3: TGCGCCAGCAGCTTGGAGGCGAACTACGAGCAGTACTTC. This sequence encodes CASSLEANYEQYF.

J is TRBJ2-5 and V is TRBV10-3; 11 nucleotides agree with TRBD1. The germline CDR1 and CDR2 sequences are ENHRY and SYGVKD. Losses at the gene ends were 2 bases for V and 1 base for J; bases not matched to a gene: 0. The CDR3 totals 15 residues. The CDR3 DNA reads as TGTGCCATCAGTGAGGGACAGGGGGCCCAAGAGACCCAGTACTTC. Protein sequence: CAISEGQGAQETQYF.

This clonotype was picked up many times. The V and J genes are TRBV7-2 and TRBJ2-5; a possible D gene is TRBD1 (6 bases). V was clipped by 5 bases and J by 2 bases, with 12 bases between them. Germline V gene data show CDR1 as SGHTA and CDR2 as FQGNSA. This CDR3 is built from 14 residues. The CDR3 loop reads CASSAQGSQETQYF. CDR3 sequence (DNA): TGTGCCAGCAGCGCACAGGGATCACAAGAGACCCAGTACTTC.

The table lists this clonotype with many counts. Its ends do not fully match the called genes, so a read error is possible. J is TRBJ2-3 and V is TRBV11-2; TRBD2 aligns across 9 bases. Germline CDR1 and CDR2: SGHAT and FQNNGV. The CDR3 length is 15 residues. The CDR3 bases are TGTGCCAACAGCTTTAGGACTAGCGACACAGATACGCAGTATTTT. Amino acids: CANSFRTSDTDTQYF.

V and J are TRBV15 and TRBJ1-4; no clear D. V lost 5 bases and J 1 base, leaving 11 bases between the germline ends. CDR1 and CDR2 (germline): LNHNV, YYDKDF (reference sequence). This CDR3 has 15 residues. CDR3 amino acids: CATSSDGVTNEKLFF. The DNA for the CDR3 is TGTGCCACCAGCTCGGACGGGGTAACTAATGAAAAACTGTTTTTT.

This clonotype was detected a few times. The chain carries TRBV10-3 and TRBJ2-2; 8 nucleotides match TRBD1. The germline V gene encodes CDR1 ENHRY and CDR2 SYGVKD. Trimming at V came to 4 bases and at J to 4 bases, leaving 8 bases not matched to a gene. CDR3 size: 16 residues. CDR3 region: CAISAPGGVGTGELFF. The CDR3 DNA reads TGTGCCATCAGTGCTCCAGGGGGCGTCGGCACCGGGGAGCTGTTTTTT.

This clonotype has ten or more counts. This CDR3 reads CASSWGMVEAFF. CDR3 sequence (DNA): TGTGCCAGCAGTTGGGGAATGGTGGAAGCTTTCTTT. This chain connects TRBV12-3 or TRBV12-4 to TRBJ1-1; D gene unclear. The length of the CDR3 is 12 residues. The V end was cut by 4 bases, the J end by 8 bases, with 11 bases between.

The genes are TRBV19 and TRBJ2-7; TRBD2 matches 7 bases. The ends lost 2 bases at V and 3 bases at J; junction bases unmatched: 10. CDR3 size: 16 residues. Germline V gene data show CDR1 as LNHDA and CDR2 as SQIVND (reference sequence). CDR3 sequence (DNA): TGTGCCAGTAGTATAAGGAGCGGGGAGGGAAACTACGAGCAGTACTTC. It is translated as CASSIRSGEGNYEQYF.

The chain links TRBV18 to TRBJ2-1, with 7 nucleotides matching TRBD2. The CDR3 covers 15 residues. V was clipped by 3 bases and J by 8 bases; unmatched bases: 10. The germline V gene encodes CDR1 KGHSH and CDR2 LQKENI. CDR3 sequence reads: CASSPNLAEADEQFF. The CDR3 region has the DNA TGTGCCAGCTCACCTAACCTAGCGGAAGCCGATGAGCAGTTCTTC.

This clonotype was seen more than once but under ten times. The chain recombines TRBV3-1 with TRBJ2-5, with D perhaps matching TRBD2 (6 bases). In germline, CDR1 is LGHDT, CDR2 YNNKEL (reference sequence). This CDR3 is 13 amino acids long. The V end was cut by 5 bases, the J end by 5 bases, with 12 bases between. CDR3 residues: CASSKTRLETQYF. Written as DNA, the CDR3 is TGTGCCAGCAGCAAGACTAGATTGGAGACCCAGTACTTC.

This clonotype occurred a few times. V gene TRBV7-2 combines with J gene TRBJ1-5; D is undetermined. The CDR3 runs to 13 residues. Trimming left V 2 bases short and J 10 bases short, with 12 bases between. Germline CDR1 reads SGHTA; CDR2 reads FQGNSA. The CDR3 region is CASSLREKSPQHF. CDR3 nucleotides: TGTGCCAGCAGCTTAAGGGAGAAAAGCCCCCAGCATTTT.

This sequence joins TRBV5-4 and TRBJ1-1, with D hard to call. Trimming stripped 2 bases from V and 0 bases from J, with 11 bases between. Germline lookup yields CDR1 SGHNT and CDR2 YYREEE (reference sequence). The CDR3 covers 15 residues. DNA for the CDR3: TGTGCCAGCAGCTTTTTGATCGGGCTGAACACTGAAGCTTTCTTT. It encodes CASSFLIGLNTEAFF. The variable domain in full, with the rest retrieved from reference TRBV5-4 and TRBJ1-1, is ETGVTQSPTHLIKTRGQQVTLRCSSQSGHNTVSWYQQALGQGPQFIFQYYREEENGRGNFPPRFSGLQFPNYSSELNVNALELDDSALYLCASSFLIGLNTEAFFGQGTRLTVV.

This clonotype has a count of ten or more. The chain couples TRBV7-2 to TRBJ2-1; no clear D. CDR1 SGHTA and CDR2 FQGNSA come from the germline V gene. V lost 5 bases and J lost 6, with 8 bases in between. The CDR3 runs to 12 residues. CDR3 in DNA: TGTGCCAGCAGCCCGAGTTTCAATGAGCAGTTCTTC. It yields the protein CASSPSFNEQFF.

The V gene is TRBV6-2 or TRBV6-3, the J gene TRBJ2-7; D may be TRBD2 (5 bases). CDR3 length equals 14 residues. CDR1 is MNHEY and CDR2 is SVGEGT in the germline V gene. V shed 1 base and J shed 6 bases, with 13 bases lying between them. This CDR3 reads CASSYWEEGREQYF. The CDR3 DNA is TGTGCCAGCAGTTACTGGGAAGAGGGCCGCGAGCAGTACTTC.